This record covers a single T cell receptor (beta chain). In germline, CDR1 is SGDLS, CDR2 YYNGEE. This CDR3 has 14 amino acids. Trimming pared 0 bases from V and 9 bases from J, leaving 14 bases between. The data derive from a study of T cells in tumors after PD-1 blockade. On the study more broadly: During anti-PD-1 treatment, some patients continued daily vismodegib 150 mg.

The protocol was immunoSEQ multiplex PCR, while the TCRdb copy is restricted to in-frame clones and leaves out a portion. The table records some 15,000 clones, 65% to 85% of them present only once. Input was roughly 550 ng to 6,500 ng of genomic DNA from tumor or blood. The sample here was PBMCs, taken after anti-PD-1 treatment. The sequence was collected from a human donor with basal cell carcinoma. The J gene is TRBJ2-3, the V gene TRBV9, with a possible D match to TRBD2 (6 bases). CDR3 nucleotides: TGTGCCAGCAGCGTAGAGCCCGGGACTGCCACGCAGTATTTT. It encodes CASSVEPGTATQYF.